The 6 T cell receptor beta chains below were found in one sample sequenced in a study of beta chain features in type 1 diabetes (dated by TCRdb to the late 2010s). Receptors were amplified or captured by the immunoSEQ multiplex PCR assay. The entire amount of isolated RNA was reverse transcribed using the High Capacity cDNA Reverse Transcription Kit, so the sequenced TCRB transcripts were expressed ones. TCRdb took this table from immuneACCESS and kept in-frame rearrangements with V and J called. Such tables lack part of the clones; where checked against another copy, unresolved V genes explain under half of the gap, and the rest is unexplained. Here the sample has about half a million clones; about 30% occur a single time. Roughly 0.066% of the sample rests with the top ten. Sequences were obtained from naive CD4+ T cells from blood. The sample's cell subset or site label, in plain terms: true naive CD4+ T cells. The source of these receptors is a man aged 18-30 years in good health.

This clone was observed a handful of times. V is TRBV20-1 and J is TRBJ1-2; D unresolved. Germline V gene sequence: CDR1 DFQATT, CDR2 SNEGSKA (reference sequence). The CDR3 loop spans 11 amino acids. V shed 6 bases and J shed 6 bases, with 11 bases lying between them. The DNA of the CDR3 is TGCAGTGCCCGACTGGGAAATGGCTACACCTTC. Protein: CSARLGNGYTF.

This clone was counted only a few times. The J gene is TRBJ2-3, the V gene TRBV13, with D uncertain. CDR3 length: 12 residues. V was trimmed by 5 bases and J by 2 bases, leaving 5 bases between them. Looked up from germline, CDR1 is PRHDT and CDR2 is FYEKMQ (reference sequence). CDR3 nucleotides: TGTGCCAGCAGCCCCGCCACAGATACGCAGTATTTT. Translation: CASSPATDTQYF. Based on the CDR3 plus reference TRBV13 and TRBJ2-3, the full variable domain is AAGVIQSPRHLIKEKRETATLKCYPIPRHDTVYWYQQGPGQDPQFLISFYEKMQSDKGSIPDRFSAQQFSDYHSELNMSSLELGDSALYFCASSPATDTQYFGPGTRLTVL.

Comments on this clone: Other DNA sequences in this specimen translate into the identical CDR3. This chain connects TRBV9 to TRBJ2-7; D is ambiguous. Between the trimmed V and J ends, which lost 0 bases and 4 bases, there was a span of 11 bases. This CDR3 comprises 14 residues. Germline lookup yields CDR1 SGDLS and CDR2 YYNGEE. The CDR3 reads CASSVDGRLYEQYF. The CDR3 nucleotides are TGTGCCAGCAGCGTAGACGGACGGTTATACGAGCAGTACTTC.

This clone showed up just a few times. The identical CDR3 is also encoded by other nucleotide sequences in the sample. The V and J genes are TRBV30 and TRBJ1-2; D uncertain. Looked up from germline, CDR1 is GTSNPN and CDR2 is SVGIG (reference sequence). V lost 0 bases, J lost 8 bases, and 7 bases lay in between. The CDR3 contains 11 residues. For the CDR3, the DNA is TGTGCCTGGAGTGTAACTGGGGGCTACACCTTC. Its translation: CAWSVTGGYTF.

DNA of the CDR3: TGTGCCAGCAGCTTACACAGGGACCAAGAGACCCAGTACTTC. Translation: CASSLHRDQETQYF. The genes are TRBV7-9 and TRBJ2-5; D perhaps matches TRBD1 (6 bases). CDR3 length equals 14 residues. V lost 2 bases and J lost 0, with 7 bases in between. In germline, CDR1 is SEHNR, CDR2 FQNEAQ (reference sequence).

Only a few counts were recorded for this clone. The V gene is TRBV10-3, the J gene TRBJ1-1, with D maybe TRBD1 (5 bases). V dropped 3 bases and J dropped 1 base, with 9 bases sitting between them. There are 14 residues in the CDR3. Germline-derived CDR1 and CDR2 are ENHRY and SYGVKD. Here the CDR3 reads CAISEYGQNTEAFF. CDR3 coding DNA: TGTGCCATCAGTGAATATGGACAGAACACTGAAGCTTTCTTT.